This note documents a single T cell receptor (beta chain) sequence. This clonotype was seen many times. The clone's antigen remains unknown. Base-call qualities are not available, and no considerably larger clone is one nucleotide away. This entry belongs to a study of spatial heterogeneity in lung cancer (dated by TCRdb to about 2019). Describing the broader study: Samples were obtained from 70 to 85 patients with early-stage, untreated non-small cell lung cancer from the lung TRACERx cohort. Follow-up PBMC samples were sequenced whenever available, and the median time to follow-up was roughly 22 months after resection. Beta-chain transcripts were consistently detected in greater numbers than alpha-chain transcripts, which likely reflects a higher abundance of beta-chain transcripts. In the raw uncorrected reads, each unique combination of TCR and UMI appeared more than ten times on average. TCR alpha and beta repertoires were quantitatively compared across multiple tumor regions, matched nontumor lung and blood in non-small cell lung cancer. TCR repertoire features were related to nonsynonymous mutation counts determined by whole-exome sequencing of tumor tissue. Both alpha and beta chains were TCR-sequenced in a few hundred tumor regions, around 65 matched nontumor lung samples and roughly 50 PBMC samples obtained at surgery. Points the paper makes about the study in general: Confirming at a functional level the hypothesis that regional TCRs recognize regional mutations was considered to require additional single-cell paired TCR alpha and beta sequencing. Only roughly 14 patients were included in comparisons of baseline and follow-up blood repertoires. Ubiquitous expanded tumor TCRs were found in blood more often at tumor resection than at routine follow-up.

Libraries were constructed by 5' RACE. TCRdb lists the instrument as NextSeq 500. The TCR library protocol attached a unique molecular identifier to each TCR cDNA molecule to allow correction of PCR and sequencing errors. In the authors' own workflow: TCR identification, UMI-based error correction and CDR3 extraction were performed with Decombinator tools. Expanded TCRs were defined as those above a frequency of 2 per 1,000, corresponding to the top 1% of the tumor frequency distribution. Each repertoire was subsampled 100 times to 5,000 TCRs, after which Renyi diversity was computed with the R vegan package. CDR3 similarity networks were built from amino acid triplet string-kernel similarity, with CDR3s being connected when pairwise similarity was above 0.82. TCRdb reanalyzed the raw reads on its own, using fastp at Q25 for trimming and MiXCR for clone calling, and kept in-frame beta chains. Merged by CDR3 protein, the rows form single entries marked with the most common genes and DNA. These V and J calls are TCRdb output, not the study's own analysis. Across this sample there are just over 70,000 distinct CDR3 sequences, with 7.5% to 10% seen only once. The top ten clones comprise approximately 2% of the sample.

V is clipped by 5 bases and J by 2 bases, and the sequence between their germline boundaries is 12 bases long. CDR1 is given as SEHNR and CDR2 as FQNEAQ, both from the germline V gene (reference sequence). Taken from cysteine to phenylalanine, the CDR3 has 14 residues. CDR3 DNA is the only sequence kept; it has 42 bases, read in frame from the first base. Reading the label with the study, this specimen's time point is: blood at routine non-recurrence follow-up after resection. For TCR sequencing, whole RNA was extracted from tumor and nontumor lung tissue, or from cryopreserved PBMC samples, and no cell sorting was done. Only patients for whom sufficient RNA was available from at least two tumor regions were selected for TCR sequencing.

The input for sequencing was PBMCs, taken at follow-up. Recombination joined TRBV7-9 with TRBJ1-1; no D segment can be confidently identified. The receptor was isolated from a female donor with early-stage non-small cell lung cancer. The DNA is TGTGCCAGCAGCGAATACGGTATTAACACTGAAGCTTTCTTT. Its protein reads: CASSEYGINTEAFF.